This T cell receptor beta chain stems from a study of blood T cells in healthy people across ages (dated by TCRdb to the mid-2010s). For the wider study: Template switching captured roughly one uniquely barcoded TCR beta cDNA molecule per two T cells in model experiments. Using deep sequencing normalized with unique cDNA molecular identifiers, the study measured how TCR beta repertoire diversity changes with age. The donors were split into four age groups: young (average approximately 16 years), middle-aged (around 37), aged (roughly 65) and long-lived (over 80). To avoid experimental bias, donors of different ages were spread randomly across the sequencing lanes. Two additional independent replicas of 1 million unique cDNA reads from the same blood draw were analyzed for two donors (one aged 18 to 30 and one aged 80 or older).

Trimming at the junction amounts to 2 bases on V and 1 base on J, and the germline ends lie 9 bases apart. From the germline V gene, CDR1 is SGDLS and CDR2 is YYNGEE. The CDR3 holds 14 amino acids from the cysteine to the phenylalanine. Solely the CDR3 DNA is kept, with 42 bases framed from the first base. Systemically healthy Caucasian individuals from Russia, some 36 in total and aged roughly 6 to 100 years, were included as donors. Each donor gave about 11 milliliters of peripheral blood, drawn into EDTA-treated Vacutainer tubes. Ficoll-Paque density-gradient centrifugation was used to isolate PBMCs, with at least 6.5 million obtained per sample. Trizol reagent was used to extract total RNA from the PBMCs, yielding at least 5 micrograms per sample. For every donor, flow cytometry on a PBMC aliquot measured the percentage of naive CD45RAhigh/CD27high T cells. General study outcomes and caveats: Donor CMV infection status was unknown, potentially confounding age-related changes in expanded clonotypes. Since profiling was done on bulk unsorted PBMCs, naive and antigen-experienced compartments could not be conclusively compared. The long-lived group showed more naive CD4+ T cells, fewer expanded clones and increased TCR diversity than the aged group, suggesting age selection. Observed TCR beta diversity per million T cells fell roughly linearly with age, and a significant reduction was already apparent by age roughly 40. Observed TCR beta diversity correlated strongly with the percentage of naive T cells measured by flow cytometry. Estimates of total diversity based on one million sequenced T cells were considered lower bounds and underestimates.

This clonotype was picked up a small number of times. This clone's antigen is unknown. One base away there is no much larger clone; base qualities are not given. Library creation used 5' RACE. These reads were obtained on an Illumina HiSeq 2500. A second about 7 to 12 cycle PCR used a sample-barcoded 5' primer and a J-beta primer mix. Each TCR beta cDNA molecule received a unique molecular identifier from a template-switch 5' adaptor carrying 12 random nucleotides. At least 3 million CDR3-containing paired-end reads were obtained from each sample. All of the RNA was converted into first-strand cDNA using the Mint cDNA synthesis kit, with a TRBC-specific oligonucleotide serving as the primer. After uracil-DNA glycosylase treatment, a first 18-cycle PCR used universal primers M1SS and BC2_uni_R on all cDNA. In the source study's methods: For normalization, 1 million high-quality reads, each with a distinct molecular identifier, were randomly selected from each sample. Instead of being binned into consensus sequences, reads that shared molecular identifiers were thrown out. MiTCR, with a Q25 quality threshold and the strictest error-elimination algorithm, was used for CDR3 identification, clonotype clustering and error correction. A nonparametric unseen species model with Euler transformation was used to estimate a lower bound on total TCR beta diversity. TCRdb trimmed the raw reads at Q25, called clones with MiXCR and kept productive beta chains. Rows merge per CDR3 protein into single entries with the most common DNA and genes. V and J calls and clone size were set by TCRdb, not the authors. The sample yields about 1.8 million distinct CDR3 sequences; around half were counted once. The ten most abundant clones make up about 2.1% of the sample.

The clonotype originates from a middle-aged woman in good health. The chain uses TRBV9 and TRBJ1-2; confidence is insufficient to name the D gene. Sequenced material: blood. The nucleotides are TGTGCCAGCAGCGTCGGGTACGTTAACTATGGCTACACCTTC. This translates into CASSVGYVNYGYTF.